These 8 T cell receptor beta chains came from one sample sequenced in a study of T cells in Graves' hyperthyroidism and ophthalmopathy. Amplified TCR beta CDR3 regions derived from RNA transcripts. The HTBI primer set drove a first-round RT-PCR of the TCR CDR3. MiXCR, applied by TCRdb to the multiplex PCR reads, yields one record per CDR3 protein. The repertoire holds 250,000 to 400,000 distinct CDR3 sequences, with roughly an eighth as singletons. Source material: blood. These receptors all stem from a woman in her thirties or forties with Graves' ophthalmopathy.

In this sample, this clonotype turned up many times. The chain joins TRBV7-8 to TRBJ2-1, with TRBD2 as a possible D gene (5 bases). CDR3 length: 15 residues. V lost 2 bases, J lost 4 bases, and 12 bases lay in between. The germline V gene encodes CDR1 SGHVS and CDR2 FQNEAQ. The CDR3 loop reads CASSLRLAGYNEQFF. For the CDR3, the DNA is TGTGCCAGCAGCTTAAGGCTAGCTGGGTACAATGAGCAGTTCTTC.

Worth noting for this clonotype: A read error may be the cause here, since a much bigger clone is one base away. The chain carries TRBV28 and TRBJ2-5, with 7 bases fitting TRBD2. This CDR3 has 16 residues. After removal of 4 bases from V and 3 bases from J, the junction contained 11 bases not matched to a gene. Germline CDR1 reads MDHEN; CDR2 reads SYDVKM. CDR3: CASSSLSRGVKETQYF. The DNA for the CDR3 is TGTGCCAGCAGTTCCCTCTCCCGGGGGGTTAAAGAGACCCAGTACTTC.

This clonotype occurred many times. The chain couples TRBV15 to TRBJ2-1; the D is unclear. The CDR3 contains 13 residues. Germline V gives CDR1 LNHNV, CDR2 YYDKDF (reference sequence). V was cut by 5 bases and J by 7 bases, with 12 bases left in between. Written as DNA, the CDR3 is TGTGCCACCAGCCTAAGCCATTGGAATGAGCAGTTCTTC. Amino acid sequence: CATSLSHWNEQFF.

The J gene is TRBJ2-7, the V gene TRBV20-1; 10 bases agree with TRBD2. The CDR3 runs to 16 residues. Germline lookup yields CDR1 DFQATT and CDR2 SNEGSKA (reference sequence). V lost 0 bases and J lost 1; bases outside the gene matches: 6. CDR3 sequence (DNA): TGCAGTGCTAGAGATCCGGTGACTAGCGGGTCCTACGAGCAGTACTTC. Protein: CSARDPVTSGSYEQYF.

This clonotype was detected many times. V gene TRBV28 combines with J gene TRBJ2-1, with D tentatively TRBD1 (6 bases). CDR1 and CDR2 (germline): MDHEN, SYDVKM. The ends were cut back, 2 bases at V and 1 base at J, with 12 bases in the middle. CDR3 size: 16 residues. In DNA form, the CDR3 reads TGTGCCAGCAGTTTAACAGGGCCCTTGTCCTACAATGAGCAGTTCTTC. Translated: CASSLTGPLSYNEQFF.

This clonotype was found many times. This chain links TRBV6-1 with TRBJ2-5; 10 bases line up with TRBD2. V gave up 7 bases and J gave up 3 bases; unmatched junction bases: 5. Germline CDR1 reads MNHNS; CDR2 reads SASEGT. There are 14 residues in the CDR3. The DNA for the CDR3 is TGTGCCAGCAAGCGGCTAGCGGGGGAAGAGACCCAGTACTTC. Protein: CASKRLAGEETQYF.

This clonotype was detected ten times or more. The chain has TRBV28 and TRBJ2-1, with 8 bases lining up with TRBD1. The CDR3 length is 17 residues. Germline V gives CDR1 MDHEN, CDR2 SYDVKM. V was pared by 6 bases and J by 8 bases, with 18 bases of the junction left unmatched. The CDR3 reads CASSLVTDRGIHDEQFF. The CDR3 region has the DNA TGTGCCAGCAGCCTAGTCACCGACAGGGGAATTCACGATGAGCAGTTCTTC.

The rearrangement joins TRBV15 to TRBJ2-2; D unclear. Germline lookup yields CDR1 LNHNV and CDR2 YYDKDF (reference sequence). V lost 0 bases, J lost 4 bases, and 6 bases lay in between. There are 14 residues in the CDR3. The CDR3 sequence: CATSRDGGTGELFF. CDR3 nucleotide sequence: TGTGCCACCAGCAGAGACGGCGGCACCGGGGAGCTGTTTTTT.